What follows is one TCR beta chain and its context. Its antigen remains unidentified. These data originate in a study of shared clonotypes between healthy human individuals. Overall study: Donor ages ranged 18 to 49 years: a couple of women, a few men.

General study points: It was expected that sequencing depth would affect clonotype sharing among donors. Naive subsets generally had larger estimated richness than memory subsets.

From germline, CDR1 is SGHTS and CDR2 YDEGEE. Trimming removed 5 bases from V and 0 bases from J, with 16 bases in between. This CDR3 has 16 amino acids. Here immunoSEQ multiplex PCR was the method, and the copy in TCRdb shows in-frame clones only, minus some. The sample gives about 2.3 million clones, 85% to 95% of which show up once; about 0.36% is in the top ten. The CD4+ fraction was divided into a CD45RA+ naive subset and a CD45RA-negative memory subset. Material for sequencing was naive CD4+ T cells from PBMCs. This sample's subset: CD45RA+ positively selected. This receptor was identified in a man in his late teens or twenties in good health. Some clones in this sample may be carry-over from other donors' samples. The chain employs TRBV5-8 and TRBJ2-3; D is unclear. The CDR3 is CASSYDLASSTDTQYF. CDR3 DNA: TGTGCCAGCAGTTATGACTTAGCCTCTAGCACAGATACGCAGTATTTT.